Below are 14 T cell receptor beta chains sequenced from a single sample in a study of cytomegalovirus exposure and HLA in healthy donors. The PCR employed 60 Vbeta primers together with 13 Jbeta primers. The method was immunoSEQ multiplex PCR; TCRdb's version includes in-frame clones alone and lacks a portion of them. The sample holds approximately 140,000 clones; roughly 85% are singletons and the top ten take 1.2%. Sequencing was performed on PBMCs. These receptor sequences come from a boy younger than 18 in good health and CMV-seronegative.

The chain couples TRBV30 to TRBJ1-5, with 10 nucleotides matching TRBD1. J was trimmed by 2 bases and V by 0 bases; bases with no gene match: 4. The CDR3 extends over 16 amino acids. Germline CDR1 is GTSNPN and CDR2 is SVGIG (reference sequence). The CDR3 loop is CAWSVDRGPGNQPQHF. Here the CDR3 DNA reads TGTGCCTGGAGTGTCGACAGGGGGCCCGGCAATCAGCCCCAGCATTTT.

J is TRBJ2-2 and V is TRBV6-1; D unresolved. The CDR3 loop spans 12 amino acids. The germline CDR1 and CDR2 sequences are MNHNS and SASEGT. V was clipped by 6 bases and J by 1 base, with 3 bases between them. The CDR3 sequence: CASSQNTGELFF. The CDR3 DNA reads TGTGCCAGCAGCCAGAACACCGGGGAGCTGTTTTTT.

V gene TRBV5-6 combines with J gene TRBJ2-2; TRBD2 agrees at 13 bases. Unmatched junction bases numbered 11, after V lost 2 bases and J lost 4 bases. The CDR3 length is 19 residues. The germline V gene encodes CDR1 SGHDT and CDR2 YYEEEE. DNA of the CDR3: TGTGCCAGCAGCTTCGAAAACGGACTAGCGGGAGATGTCACCGGGGAGCTGTTTTTT. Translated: CASSFENGLAGDVTGELFF. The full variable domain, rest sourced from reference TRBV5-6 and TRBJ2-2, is DAGVTQSPTHLIKTRGQQVTLRCSPKSGHDTVSWYQQALGQGPQFIFQYYEEEERQRGNFPDRFSGHQFPNYSSELNVNALLLGDSALYLCASSFENGLAGDVTGELFFGEGSRLTVL.

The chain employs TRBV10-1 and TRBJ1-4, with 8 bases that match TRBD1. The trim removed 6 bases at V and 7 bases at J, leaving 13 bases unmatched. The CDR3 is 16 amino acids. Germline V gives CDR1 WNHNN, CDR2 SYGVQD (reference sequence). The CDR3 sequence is CASRDEVQGAREKLFF. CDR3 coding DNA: TGCGCCAGCAGGGATGAGGTTCAGGGGGCCCGTGAAAAACTGTTTTTT.

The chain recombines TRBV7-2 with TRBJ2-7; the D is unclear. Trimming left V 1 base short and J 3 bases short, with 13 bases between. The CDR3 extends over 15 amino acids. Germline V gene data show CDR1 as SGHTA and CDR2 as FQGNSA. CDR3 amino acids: CASSLEDGSGYEQYF. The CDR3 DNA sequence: TGTGCCAGCAGCTTAGAAGATGGATCGGGCTACGAGCAGTACTTC.

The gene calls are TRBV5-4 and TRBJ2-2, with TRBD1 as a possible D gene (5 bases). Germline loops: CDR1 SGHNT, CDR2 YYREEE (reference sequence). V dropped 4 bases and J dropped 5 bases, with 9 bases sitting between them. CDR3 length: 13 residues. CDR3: CASSPPGTGELFF. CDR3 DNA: TGTGCCAGCAGCCCCCCAGGGACCGGGGAGCTGTTTTTT.

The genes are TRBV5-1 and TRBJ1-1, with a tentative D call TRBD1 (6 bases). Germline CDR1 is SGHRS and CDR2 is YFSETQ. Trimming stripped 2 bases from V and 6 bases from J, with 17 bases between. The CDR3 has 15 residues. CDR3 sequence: CASSLVNPGTPEAFF. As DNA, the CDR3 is TGCGCCAGCAGCTTAGTGAATCCCGGGACACCTGAAGCTTTCTTT.

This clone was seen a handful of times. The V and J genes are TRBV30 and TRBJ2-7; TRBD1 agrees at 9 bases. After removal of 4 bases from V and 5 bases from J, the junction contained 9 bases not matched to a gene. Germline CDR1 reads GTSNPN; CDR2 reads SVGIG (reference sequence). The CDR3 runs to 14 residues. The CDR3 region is CAWNAGTGSDEQYF. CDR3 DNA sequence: TGTGCCTGGAATGCGGGGACAGGGAGCGACGAGCAGTACTTC.

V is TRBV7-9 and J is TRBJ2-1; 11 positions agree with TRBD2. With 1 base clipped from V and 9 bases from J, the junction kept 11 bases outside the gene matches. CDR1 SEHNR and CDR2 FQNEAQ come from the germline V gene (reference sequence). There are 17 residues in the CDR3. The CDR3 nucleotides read TGTGCCAGCAGCTTAGGAACGACGACTAGCGGGACTACTGAGCAGTTCTTC. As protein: CASSLGTTTSGTTEQFF.

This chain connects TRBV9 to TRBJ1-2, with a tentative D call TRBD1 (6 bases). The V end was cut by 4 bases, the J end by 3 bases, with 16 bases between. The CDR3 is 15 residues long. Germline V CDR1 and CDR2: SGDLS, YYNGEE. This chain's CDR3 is CASSIQGGGDYGYTF. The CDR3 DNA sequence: TGTGCCAGCAGCATACAGGGCGGGGGGGACTATGGCTACACCTTC.

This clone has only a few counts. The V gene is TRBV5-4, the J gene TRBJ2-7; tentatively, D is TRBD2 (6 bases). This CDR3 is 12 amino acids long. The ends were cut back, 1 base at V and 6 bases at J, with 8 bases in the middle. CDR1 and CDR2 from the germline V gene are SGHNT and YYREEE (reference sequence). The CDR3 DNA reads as TGTGCCAGCAGCTTGATGGGGGGCGAGCAGTACTTC. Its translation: CASSLMGGEQYF.

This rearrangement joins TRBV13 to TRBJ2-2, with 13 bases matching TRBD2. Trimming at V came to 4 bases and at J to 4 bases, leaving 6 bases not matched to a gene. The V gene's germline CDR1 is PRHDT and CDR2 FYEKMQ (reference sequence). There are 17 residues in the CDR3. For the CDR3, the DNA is TGTGCCAGCAGCTCTACTAGCGGGAGGGGCGGCACCGGGGAGCTGTTTTTT. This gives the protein CASSSTSGRGGTGELFF.

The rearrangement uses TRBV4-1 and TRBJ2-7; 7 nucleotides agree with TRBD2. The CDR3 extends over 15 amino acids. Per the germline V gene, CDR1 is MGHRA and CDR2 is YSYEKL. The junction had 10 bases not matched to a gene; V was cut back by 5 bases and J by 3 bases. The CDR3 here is CASSTRASGGYEQYF. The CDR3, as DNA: TGCGCCAGCAGCACGCGGGCTAGCGGAGGCTACGAGCAGTACTTC.

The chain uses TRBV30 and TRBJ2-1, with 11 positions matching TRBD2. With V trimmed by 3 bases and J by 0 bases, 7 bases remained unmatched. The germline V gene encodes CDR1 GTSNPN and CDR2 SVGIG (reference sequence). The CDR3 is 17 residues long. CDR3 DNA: TGTGCCTGGAGCCTAACTAGCGGGGGTTACTCCTACAATGAGCAGTTCTTC. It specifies CAWSLTSGGYSYNEQFF.